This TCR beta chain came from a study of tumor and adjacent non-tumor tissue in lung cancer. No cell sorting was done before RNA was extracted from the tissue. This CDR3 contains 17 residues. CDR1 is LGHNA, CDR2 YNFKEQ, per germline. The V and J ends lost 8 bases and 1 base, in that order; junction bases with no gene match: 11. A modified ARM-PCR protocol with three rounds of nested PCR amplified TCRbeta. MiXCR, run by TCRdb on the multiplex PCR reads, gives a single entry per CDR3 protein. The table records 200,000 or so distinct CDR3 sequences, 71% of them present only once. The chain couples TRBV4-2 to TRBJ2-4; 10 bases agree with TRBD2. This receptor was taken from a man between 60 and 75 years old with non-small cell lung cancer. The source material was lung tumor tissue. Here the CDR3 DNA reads TGTGCCAGCGACCAAGAGGTTAGCGGGGGGGCCAAAAACATTCAGTACTTC. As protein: CASDQEVSGGAKNIQYF.